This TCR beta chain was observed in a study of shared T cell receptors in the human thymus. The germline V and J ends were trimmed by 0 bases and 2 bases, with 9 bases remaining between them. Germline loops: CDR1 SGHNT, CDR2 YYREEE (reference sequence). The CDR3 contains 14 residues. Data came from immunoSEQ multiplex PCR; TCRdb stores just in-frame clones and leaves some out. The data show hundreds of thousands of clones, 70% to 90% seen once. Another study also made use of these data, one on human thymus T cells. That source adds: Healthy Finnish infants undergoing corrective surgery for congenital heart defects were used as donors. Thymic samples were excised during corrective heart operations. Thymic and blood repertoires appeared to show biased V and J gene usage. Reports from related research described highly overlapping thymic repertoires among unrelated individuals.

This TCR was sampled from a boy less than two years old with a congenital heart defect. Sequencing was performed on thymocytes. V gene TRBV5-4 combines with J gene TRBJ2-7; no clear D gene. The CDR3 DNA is TGTGCCAGCAGCTTGGGAACAAATCCCTACGAGCAGTACTTC. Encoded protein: CASSLGTNPYEQYF.